These 8 T cell receptor beta chains were sequenced from one sample in a study of blood T cells in healthy people across ages (dated by TCRdb to between 2015 and 2016). Library creation used 5' RACE. Reads for this sample came from an Illumina HiSeq 2500. A second PCR of 7 to 11 cycles was performed with a sample-barcoded 5' primer and a J-beta primer mix. TCRdb cleaned the public reads at Q25 with fastp, built clones with MiXCR and kept in-frame beta chains. CDR3 protein duplicates are merged, each entry listing the most common genes and DNA. The sample table shows 800,000 or so distinct CDR3 sequences, and around half are seen once. Jointly, the top ten make up roughly 18% of the sample. Sequencing was done on a sample of blood. The receptors were sampled from a man at least 80 years old in good health.

This clonotype was counted between two and nine times. The chain joins TRBV7-9 to TRBJ2-1; 7 bases map to TRBD2. CDR1 and CDR2 (germline): SEHNR, FQNEAQ (reference sequence). Trimming removed 3 bases from V and 6 bases from J; junction bases left unmatched: 2. This CDR3 spans 13 amino acids. The CDR3 protein is CASSLTSTNEQFF. For the CDR3, the DNA is TGTGCCAGCAGCTTGACTAGCACCAATGAGCAGTTCTTC.

This chain links TRBV21-1 with TRBJ2-1; the D segment call TRBD1 is taken from the table without a DNA check. TRBV21-1 corresponds to a pseudogene. The CDR3 consists of 16 residues. CDR3 nucleotide sequence: TGTGCCAGCAGCCTCCGACAGGAGACCTTTTACAATGAGCAGTTCTTC. This gives the protein CASSLRQETFYNEQFF.

There are a few counts of this clonotype. The V gene is TRBV7-2, the J gene TRBJ2-5; D is unresolved. V shed 5 bases and J shed 1 base, with 14 bases lying between them. The CDR3 totals 15 residues. The germline V gene has CDR1 SGHTA and CDR2 FQGNSA. Here the CDR3 DNA reads TGTGCCAGCAGCCCCATTTTGGGGATCCAAGAGACCCAGTACTTC. Translated, it gives CASSPILGIQETQYF. Drawing the rest from reference TRBV7-2 and TRBJ2-5, the complete variable domain is GAGVSQSPSNKVTEKGKDVELRCDPISGHTALYWYRQSLGQGLEFLIYFQGNSAPDKSGLPSDRFSAERTGGSVSTLTIQRTQQEDSAVYLCASSPILGIQETQYFGPGTRLLVL.

The J gene is TRBJ2-5, the V gene TRBV7-2; no clear D gene. Per germline, CDR1 SGHTA and CDR2 FQGNSA. V was clipped by 3 bases and J by 2 bases, with 7 bases between them. This CDR3 has 13 amino acids. The DNA of the CDR3 is TGTGCCAGCAGCTTTATGGGGCAAGAGACCCAGTACTTC. Protein sequence: CASSFMGQETQYF. The full variable domain, with the rest looked up from reference TRBV7-2 and TRBJ2-5, is GAGVSQSPSNKVTEKGKDVELRCDPISGHTALYWYRQSLGQGLEFLIYFQGNSAPDKSGLPSDRFSAERTGGSVSTLTIQRTQQEDSAVYLCASSFMGQETQYFGPGTRLLVL.

The gene calls are TRBV10-3 and TRBJ2-7; a weak D match, TRBD1 (6 bases). The CDR3 totals 11 residues. CDR1 and CDR2 (germline): ENHRY, SYGVKD. The V and J ends lost 9 bases and 1 base respectively, with 7 bases between them. DNA of the CDR3: TGTGCCATTGGACAGTCCTACGAGCAGTACTTC. Its translation: CAIGQSYEQYF.

The chain has TRBV20-1 and TRBJ1-5; D remains unclear. The CDR3 is 13 residues long. The germline CDR1 and CDR2 sequences are DFQATT and SNEGSKA (reference sequence). V was cut by 7 bases and J by 0 bases, with 10 bases left in between. CDR3 sequence reads: CSVSGTSNQPQHF. The CDR3 nucleotides read TGCAGTGTTTCTGGCACTAGCAATCAGCCCCAGCATTTT.

The J gene is TRBJ2-3, the V gene TRBV6-1, with 16 bases aligning to TRBD2. The CDR3 has 17 residues. CDR1 MNHNS and CDR2 SASEGT come from the germline V gene. With 5 bases clipped from V and 5 bases from J, the junction kept 7 bases outside the gene matches. CDR3 sequence reads: CASSLGLAGGGKDTQYF. The CDR3, as DNA: TGTGCCAGCAGTCTGGGACTAGCGGGAGGGGGGAAAGATACGCAGTATTTT.

The rearrangement uses TRBV2 and TRBJ1-1; tentative D call: TRBD1 (5 bases). The V end was cut by 5 bases, the J end by 4 bases, with 11 bases between. Germline CDR1 reads SNHLY; CDR2 reads FYNNEI. The CDR3 totals 13 residues. Here the CDR3 reads CASSYQGGTEAFF. DNA for the CDR3: TGTGCCAGCAGTTATCAGGGCGGCACTGAAGCTTTCTTT.